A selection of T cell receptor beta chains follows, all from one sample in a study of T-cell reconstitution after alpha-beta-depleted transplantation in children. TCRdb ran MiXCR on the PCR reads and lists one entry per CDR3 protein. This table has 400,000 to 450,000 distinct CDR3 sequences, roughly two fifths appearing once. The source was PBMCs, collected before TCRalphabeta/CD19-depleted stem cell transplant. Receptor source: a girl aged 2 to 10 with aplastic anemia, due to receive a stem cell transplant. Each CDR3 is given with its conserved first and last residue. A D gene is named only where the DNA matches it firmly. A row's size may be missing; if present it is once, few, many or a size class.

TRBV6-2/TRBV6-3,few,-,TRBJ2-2,TGTGCCAGCAGTTTGCGGAGCGCCGGGGAGCTGTTTTTT,CASSLRSAGELFF
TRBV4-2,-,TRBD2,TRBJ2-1,TGTGCCAGCAACTCGGGACTACTTTACAATGAGCAGTTCTTC,CASNSGLLYNEQFF
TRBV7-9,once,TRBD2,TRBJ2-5,TGTGCCAGCGGGACTAGCGGGGAACAAGACCAAGAGACCCAGTACTTC,CASGTSGEQDQETQYF
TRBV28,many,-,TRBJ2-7,TGTGCCAGCAGCGAAGAGTTCTGGGAGCAGTACTTC,CASSEEFWEQYF
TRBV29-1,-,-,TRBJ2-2,TGCAGCGTTGATGTGGGCGCCGGCGGGGAGCTGTTTTTT,CSVDVGAGGELFF
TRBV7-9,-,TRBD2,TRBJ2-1,TGTGCCAGCAGCTTAGGCACGGCGGGAGGATATAAAGATGAGCAGTTCTTC,CASSLGTAGGYKDEQFF
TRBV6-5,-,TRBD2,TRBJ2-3,TGTGCCAGCAGTTACTCGGAACTAGCGGGAAGCAGCACAGATACGCAGTATTTT,CASSYSELAGSSTDTQYF
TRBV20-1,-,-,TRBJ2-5,TGCAGTGCTAGCGGGGGCGCCGTTAGGGCCCAGTACTTC,CSASGGAVRAQYF
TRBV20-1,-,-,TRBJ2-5,TGCAGTGCTAGGGTCGGGGGAGAGACCCAGTCCTTC,CSARVGGETQSF
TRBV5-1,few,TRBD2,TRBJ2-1,TGCGCCAGCAGCCGTGGTGGGACTAGCGGAGCCCTCTCCTACAATGAGCAGTTCTTC,CASSRGGTSGALSYNEQFF
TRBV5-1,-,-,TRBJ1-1,TGCGCCAGCAGCCCCGAACGTGGGATATGGACTGAAGCTTTCTTT,CASSPERGIWTEAFF
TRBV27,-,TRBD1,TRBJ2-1,TGTGCCAGCAGTACACAGGGGCTATACAATGAGCAGTTCTTC,CASSTQGLYNEQFF
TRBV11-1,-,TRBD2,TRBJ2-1,TGTGCCAGCAGCCCTCCTGCGGTTAGCGGGAGCTCCTACAATGAGCAGTTCTTC,CASSPPAVSGSSYNEQFF
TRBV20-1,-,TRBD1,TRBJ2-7,TGCAGTGCTAGACAGGGGGCCCCCTCCTACGAGCAGTACTTC,CSARQGAPSYEQYF
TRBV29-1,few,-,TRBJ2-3,TGCAGCATTAGAGAGGGGCTCGGATATACGCAGTATTTT,CSIREGLGYTQYF
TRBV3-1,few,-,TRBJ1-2,TGTGCCAGCAGCGACGAGGGGGGAGTACCCCATGGCTACACCTTC,CASSDEGGVPHGYTF
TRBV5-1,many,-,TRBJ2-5,TGCGCCAGCAGCTTGAATGGCGGGCTACAAGAGACCCAGTACTTC,CASSLNGGLQETQYF
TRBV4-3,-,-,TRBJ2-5,TGCGCCAGCAGCCAAGGGTCAGGAGGGTACCAAGAGACCCAGTACTTC,CASSQGSGGYQETQYF
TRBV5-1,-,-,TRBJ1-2,TGCGCCAGCAGCTTGACTACAGCCTATGGCTACACCTTC,CASSLTTAYGYTF
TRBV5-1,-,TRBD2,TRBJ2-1,TGCGCCAGCAGCTTGTTGTGGGGGAGGGCCGGAGGTGAGCAGTTCTTC,CASSLLWGRAGGEQFF
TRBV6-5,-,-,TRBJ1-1,TGTGCCAGCAGTTACTCTCGGACGAGGGACACTGAAGCTTTCTTT,CASSYSRTRDTEAFF
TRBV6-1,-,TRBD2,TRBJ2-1,TGTGCCAGCAGCCCTACTAGCGGGATAGGAGATGAGCAGTTCTTC,CASSPTSGIGDEQFF
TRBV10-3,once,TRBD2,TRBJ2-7,TGTGCCATCAGTGGACTAGCGGGACCCCGCGAGCAGTACTTC,CAISGLAGPREQYF
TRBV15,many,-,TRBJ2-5,TGTGCCACCAGCAGTCTATCGGACAGAAACCAAGAGACCCAGTACTTC,CATSSLSDRNQETQYF
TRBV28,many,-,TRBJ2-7,TGTGCCAGCAGTTTACGGGACACCTTGTACGAGCAGTACTTC,CASSLRDTLYEQYF
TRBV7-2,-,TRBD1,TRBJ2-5,TGTGCCAGCAGCATGATCGAGGGGGCGGAGACCCAGTACTTC,CASSMIEGAETQYF
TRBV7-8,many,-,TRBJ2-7,TGTGCCAGCAGCTTAGAGGGGGGGACCTACGAGCAGTACTTC,CASSLEGGTYEQYF
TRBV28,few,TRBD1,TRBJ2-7,TGTGCCAGCAGCCCGGGACAGGGTCGGAGGACCTACGAGCAGTACTTC,CASSPGQGRRTYEQYF
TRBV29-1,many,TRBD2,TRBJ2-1,TGCAGCGTTGCGGCTAGCGGGAGGATGAATGAGCAGTTCTTC,CSVAASGRMNEQFF
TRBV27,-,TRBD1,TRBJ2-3,TGTGCCAGCAGTTTACAGGGGGTCAGGACAGATACGCAGTATTTT,CASSLQGVRTDTQYF
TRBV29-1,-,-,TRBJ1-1,TGCAGCGCTCCGCCATTGGGGGGGATGGAAGCTTTCTTT,CSAPPLGGMEAFF
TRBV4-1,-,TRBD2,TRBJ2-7,TGCGCCAGCGGGACTAGCGGGAGAAGCGAGCAGTACTTC,CASGTSGRSEQYF
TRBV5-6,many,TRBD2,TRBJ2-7,TGTGCCAGCAGCTTGAAGAGTTTTATTAGCGGGACTAGCGACGAGCAGTACTTC,CASSLKSFISGTSDEQYF
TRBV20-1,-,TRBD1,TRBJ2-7,TGCAGTGCTCCACGGGACAGGCTCTACGAGCAGTACTTC,CSAPRDRLYEQYF
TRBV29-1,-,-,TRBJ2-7,TGCAGCGTTGGAAGGGCCGGGATCCCCTACGAGCAGTACTTC,CSVGRAGIPYEQYF